This TCR beta chain came from a study of blood T cell repertoires in COVID-19. Produced via immunoSEQ multiplex PCR; TCRdb's table is partial and in-frame only. The table has 300,000 to 350,000 clones, roughly 84% seen once. Sequenced: PBMCs or T cells enriched from blood (not recorded which). This sequence originates from a woman aged 30 to 39 who had recovered from COVID-19.

DNA for the CDR3: TGTGCCAGCAGTTTAGCGTCCCTAATCCGGTACTTC. Protein sequence: CASSLASLIRYF. This chain joins TRBV12-3 or TRBV12-4 and TRBJ2-7; D remains ambiguous. The CDR3 totals 12 residues. Trimming took off 0 bases at V and 12 bases at J, with 12 bases between the two ends.